Given below is one TCR beta chain in context. The antigen it recognizes is unknown. No qualities accompany the bases; no much larger clone lies one base away. This sample is drawn from a study of cytomegalovirus exposure and HLA in healthy donors (dated by TCRdb to about 2017). Looking at the study overall: The 700 or so repertoires of the first cohort and the 110 or so validation repertoires were produced on the same platform, according to a later analysis. The study was designed to test whether signatures of past pathogen exposure could be identified by cataloging public T cell receptors. Along with the approximately 670-subject first cohort, a separate validation cohort of 120 different subjects was used. The study combined high-throughput TCR immunosequencing, statistical association of individual TCRs with disease status, and machine learning to predict cytomegalovirus infection status. Study-level results and caveats: Three of the identified cytomegalovirus-associated TCR beta chains were confirmed in vitro to be specific for cytomegalovirus antigens. Subsequent analysis determined that TCRs grouped into clusters in the first cohort also showed a tendency toward co-occurrence across the 120 or so validation repertoires, and 94% of cluster scores exceeded 0. Cytomegalovirus status was reported to be diagnosed by the classifier with high specificity and sensitivity in both the original and validation cohorts. Most TCR sequences were observed very rarely across donors, whereas some public TCRs were present in many individuals. The study gave a list of 150 to 200 TCR beta chains associated with cytomegalovirus. According to the authors, the approach could potentially be generalized to other disease states and immunological phenotypes. All 120 or so repertoires were used to score co-occurrence in the validation cohort in a later analysis, because that analysis had no HLA typing for the cohort.

Libraries were made using the immunoSEQ multiplex PCR assay. The paper's data handling went like this. A statistical classification framework was built to diagnose cytomegalovirus status from the catalog of TCR beta chain sequences. The clones in this table, taken by TCRdb from immuneACCESS, are in-frame only. Not every clone is retained; where verified, under half of the shortfall comes from an unresolved V gene, and the cause of the rest is unknown. D and trimming come from the DNA, and the V and J calls and clone size come from that table. This sample lists roughly 260,000 clones; 90% were detected once. Around 0.34% of the sample is in the top ten clones. Per the germline V gene, SGHTS is the CDR1 and YDEGEE is the CDR2. Trimming at the junction amounts to 1 base on V and 3 bases on J, and the germline ends lie 8 bases apart. The cysteine opens and the valine closes a CDR3 of 13 amino acids. Only CDR3 DNA remains: 39 bases, in frame from the first base.

The donors were included in the validation cohort of 120 subjects, a group kept apart from the roughly 730-subject first cohort. The specimen sequenced was PBMCs. The sequence was obtained from a woman aged 18-30 years in good health and CMV-seronegative. This sequence uses TRBV5-8 and TRBJ2-7; the D gene is unclear. The CDR3 protein sequence reads: CASSLFTDYEQYV. At the DNA level, the sequence is TGTGCCAGCAGCTTGTTCACCGACTACGAGCAGTACGTC.